Following are 24 T cell receptor beta chains from one sample sequenced in a study of CD8 T cells in ankylosing spondylitis. Each CDR3 protein is one row after TCRdb ran MiXCR on the 5' RACE reads. The sample shows about 220,000 distinct CDR3 sequences, about 10% of them seen only once. Sequencing was carried out using blood, either unsorted or a sorted T cell fraction (not recorded which). These receptors originate from a male donor with ankylosing spondylitis or in good health (not recorded which).

This clonotype came up many times. The rearrangement joins TRBV12-3 or TRBV12-4 to TRBJ1-2; TRBD1 matches 9 bases. V gave up 3 bases and J gave up 5 bases; unmatched junction bases: 4. The CDR3 is 14 amino acids. The CDR3 DNA reads TGTGCCAGCAGTTTCTCACAGGGGGCGTATGGCTACACCTTC. It specifies CASSFSQGAYGYTF.

In its sample, this clonotype was seen a few times. The chain links TRBV18 to TRBJ2-1; unclear D gene. The CDR3 is 12 residues long. Germline V gene lookup returns CDR1 KGHSH and CDR2 LQKENI. Trimming stripped 7 bases from V and 2 bases from J, with 6 bases between. DNA of the CDR3: TGTGCCAGCTTACAGCCCTACAATGAGCAGTTCTTC. Translation: CASLQPYNEQFF.

This clonotype occurred many times. The chain uses TRBV5-1 and TRBJ2-7, with D perhaps TRBD1 (6 bases). The CDR3 consists of 14 residues. Trimming took 4 bases from V and 4 from J, leaving 15 bases between them. Per the germline V gene, CDR1 is SGHRS and CDR2 is YFSETQ. CDR3 protein: CASSPVGGGYEQYF. The CDR3 DNA reads TGCGCCAGCAGCCCTGTAGGGGGTGGGTACGAGCAGTACTTC. The entire variable domain, with the rest obtained from reference TRBV5-1 and TRBJ2-7, is as follows: KAGVTQTPRYLIKTRGQQVTLSCSPISGHRSVSWYQQTPGQGLQFLFEYFSETQRNKGNFPGRFSGRQFSNSRSEMNVSTLELGDSALYLCASSPVGGGYEQYFGPGTRLTVT.

This clonotype occurred many times. The chain links TRBV7-2 to TRBJ2-1, with unresolved D. The CDR3 sequence is 13 residues long. Per germline, CDR1 SGHTA and CDR2 FQGNSA. Between the trimmed V and J ends, which lost 1 base and 8 bases, there was a span of 9 bases. The CDR3 region is CASSLVAGYEQFF. The CDR3 bases are TGTGCCAGCAGCTTAGTTGCAGGCTATGAGCAGTTCTTC.

This clonotype was detected once. This may arise from a read error, as a much more abundant clone is one base away. A read error is likely, as this CDR3 ends without the conserved phenylalanine or tryptophan. The chain combines TRBV7-9 with TRBJ2-1; 8 bases are shared with TRBD2. CDR1 and CDR2 from the germline V gene are SEHNR and FQNEAQ (reference sequence). V was clipped by 8 bases and J by 5 bases; unmatched bases: 8. The CDR3 runs 14 residues. Here the CDR3 reads CASLISGAHNEQFL. CDR3 sequence (DNA): TGTGCCAGCCTGATTAGCGGGGCTCACAATGAGCAGTTCCTC.

The chain combines TRBV10-3 with TRBJ2-7, with D perhaps TRBD2 (7 bases). CDR3 length: 11 residues. The V end was cut by 6 bases, the J end by 5 bases, with 8 bases between. CDR1 ENHRY and CDR2 SYGVKD come from the germline V gene. CDR3 loop: CAIRGGHEQYF. As DNA, the CDR3 is TGTGCCATCAGGGGGGGGCACGAGCAGTACTTC.

This clonotype has at least ten counts. This chain links TRBV28 with TRBJ1-6; tentative D call: TRBD1 (5 bases). Germline CDR1 MDHEN, CDR2 SYDVKM. The CDR3 spans 16 residues. V gave up 3 bases and J gave up 5 bases, with 14 bases separating them. CDR3 amino acids: CASSFLRGQDNSPLHF. CDR3 coding DNA: TGTGCCAGCAGTTTTCTTAGGGGCCAGGATAATTCACCCCTCCACTTT. The entire variable domain, with the rest obtained from reference TRBV28 and TRBJ1-6, is as follows: DVKVTQSSRYLVKRTGEKVFLECVQDMDHENMFWYRQDPGLGLRLIYFSYDVKMKEKGDIPEGYSVSREKKERFSLILESASTNQTSMYLCASSFLRGQDNSPLHFGNGTRLTVT.

This clonotype appeared many times. The V and J genes are TRBV10-3 and TRBJ1-6; 7 nucleotides line up with TRBD1. In germline, CDR1 is ENHRY, CDR2 SYGVKD. The CDR3 runs to 17 residues. The J segment lost 7 bases and the V segment lost 0 bases, leaving 9 bases of the junction unmatched. DNA of the CDR3: TGTGCCATCAGTGAGTCGAGAGCAGGGGGGGCCAATTCACCCCTCCACTTT. Its protein is CAISESRAGGANSPLHF.

The table lists this clonotype with many counts. This sequence joins TRBV20-1 and TRBJ1-4; D might be TRBD1 (6 bases). V was pared by 3 bases and J by 8 bases, with 13 bases between. From germline, CDR1 is DFQATT and CDR2 SNEGSKA (reference sequence). This CDR3 contains 13 residues. The CDR3 loop reads CSARTGLGEKLFF. The CDR3 nucleotides read TGCAGTGCTAGGACAGGACTTGGCGAAAAACTGTTTTTT.

The table lists this clonotype with many counts. The rearrangement links TRBV11-2 to TRBJ2-4; D might be TRBD2 (6 bases). V was shortened by 5 bases and J by 6 bases, with 17 bases between the two germline ends. CDR1 and CDR2 from the germline V gene are SGHAT and FQNNGV. The CDR3 has 15 amino acids. This CDR3 reads CASSPGGAQGNIQYF. The CDR3 nucleotides are TGTGCCAGCAGCCCGGGCGGGGCCCAAGGAAACATTCAGTACTTC.

In its sample, this clonotype was seen many times. The chain couples TRBV3-1 to TRBJ2-6; maybe TRBD1 (5 bases). The germline V gene has CDR1 LGHDT and CDR2 YNNKEL (reference sequence). Trimming shortened V by 0 bases and J by 4 bases, and 7 bases separated the two germline ends. There are 15 residues in the CDR3. Here the CDR3 DNA reads TGTGCCAGCAGCCAAGACAGGACAGGGGCCAACGTCCTGACTTTC. Protein sequence: CASSQDRTGANVLTF.

The chain recombines TRBV25-1 with TRBJ1-6; possibly TRBD1 for D (5 bases). The CDR3 is 17 residues long. Between the trimmed V and J ends, which lost 4 bases and 7 bases, there was a span of 20 bases. CDR1 is MGHDK, CDR2 SYGVNS, per germline. The CDR3 loop reads CASSAGRRQTMNSPLHF. In DNA, the CDR3 is TGTGCCAGCAGTGCTGGGAGGCGACAGACCATGAATTCACCCCTCCACTTT.

This clonotype was counted a few times. The chain links TRBV5-1 to TRBJ1-1; the match to TRBD1 covers 7 bases. This CDR3 spans 13 amino acids. Germline assignment: CDR1 SGHRS and CDR2 YFSETQ. After removal of 1 base from V and 8 bases from J, the junction contained 5 bases not matched to a gene. The chain's CDR3 is CASSLLQGREAFF. CDR3 bases: TGCGCCAGCAGCTTGTTACAGGGGCGAGAAGCTTTCTTT.

This clonotype was counted many times. This rearrangement joins TRBV24-1 to TRBJ2-2; D might be TRBD2 (7 bases). Per germline, CDR1 KGHDR and CDR2 SFDVKD. The CDR3 loop spans 14 amino acids. The germline V and J ends were trimmed by 9 bases and 4 bases, with 14 bases remaining between them. CDR3 nucleotide sequence: TGTGCCACCCAGCCTGGGGGGGCCACCGGGGAGCTGTTTTTT. Its translation is CATQPGGATGELFF.

This clonotype was detected only a few times. One end of the junction fails to match germline, which may point to a read error. The gene calls are TRBV20-1 and TRBJ2-1; TRBD2 aligns across 8 bases. The germline V gene has CDR1 DFQATT and CDR2 SNEGSKA (reference sequence). The CDR3 runs to 17 residues. Here the CDR3 reads CCARDRGGTSSYNEQFF. As DNA, the CDR3 is TGCTGTGCTAGAGATCGGGGGGGGACTTCCTCCTACAATGAGCAGTTCTTC.

Concerning this clonotype: A much more abundant neighbour one base away suggests this may be a read error. This chain links TRBV5-1 with TRBJ2-5; 9 nucleotides align to TRBD2. V gave up 4 bases and J gave up 5 bases; unmatched junction bases: 9. The germline gives CDR1 SGHRS, CDR2 YFSETQ. This CDR3 comprises 15 residues. CDR3 coding DNA: TGCGCCAGCAGCCGTCCGGGACTAGCACAGGAGACCCAGTACTTC. Protein: CASSRPGLAQETQYF.

In its sample, this clonotype was seen many times. This chain connects TRBV7-9 to TRBJ2-7; possibly TRBD1 for D (5 bases). Germline values: CDR1 SEHNR, CDR2 FQNEAQ (reference sequence). The CDR3 runs to 14 residues. Trimming took 3 bases from V and 2 from J, leaving 11 bases between them. The CDR3 coding sequence is TGTGCCAGCAGCTTCTCAGGGTCGCCCTACGAGCAGTACTTC. Its protein product is CASSFSGSPYEQYF.

This clonotype occurred many times. The V gene is TRBV20-1, the J gene TRBJ1-6; D is uncertain. The CDR3 runs 12 residues. Looked up from germline, CDR1 is DFQATT and CDR2 is SNEGSKA (reference sequence). Deletions cut 6 bases from V and 4 bases from J, with 7 bases between. CDR3 in DNA: TGCAGTGCAGAATTATATAATTCACCCCTCCACTTT. Translation gives CSAELYNSPLHF.

A few counts support this clonotype. V gene TRBV5-1 combines with J gene TRBJ1-1, with D possibly matching TRBD1 (5 bases). V lost 5 bases, J lost 8 bases, and 25 bases lay in between. Germline V lookup: CDR1 SGHRS, CDR2 YFSETQ. The CDR3 is made up of 16 amino acids. The CDR3: CASSLGGTNGLGEAFF. CDR3 bases: TGCGCCAGCAGTCTGGGGGGGACTAACGGGCTGGGGGAAGCTTTCTTT.

This clonotype was observed many times. The V gene is TRBV20-1, the J gene TRBJ1-2, with 7 bases identical to TRBD1. Trimming removed 0 bases from V and 4 bases from J; junction bases left unmatched: 11. CDR3 size: 16 residues. Germline V gene sequence: CDR1 DFQATT, CDR2 SNEGSKA (reference sequence). CDR3 amino acids: CSARDILRTGSYGYTF. Written as DNA, the CDR3 is TGCAGTGCTAGAGATATCCTTCGGACAGGTTCCTATGGCTACACCTTC.

This clonotype was recorded at least ten times. The rearrangement joins TRBV29-1 to TRBJ2-7; TRBD2 agrees at 7 bases. Germline loops: CDR1 SQVTM, CDR2 ANQGSEA. The CDR3 extends over 14 amino acids. Trimming removed 4 bases from V and 5 bases from J; junction bases left unmatched: 11. CDR3 in DNA: TGCAGCGTTGGGATCAGCGCGGGGGTGGACGAGCAGTACTTC. This encodes CSVGISAGVDEQYF.

As for this clonotype: A junction end diverges from the germline sequence, so it may reflect a read error. V and J are TRBV5-1 and TRBJ1-6; D is unclear. The CDR3 covers 17 residues. Germline-derived CDR1 and CDR2 are SGHRS and YFSETQ. The CDR3 is CASSLKGTEPGPSPLPF. CDR3 DNA: TGCGCCAGCAGCTTGAAGGGTACAGAACCCGGCCCTTCACCCCTCCCCTTT.

The table lists this clonotype with many counts. V usage is TRBV20-1 and J usage is TRBJ1-2; D is ambiguous. CDR3 length: 14 residues. V dropped 1 base and J dropped 1 base, with 10 bases sitting between them. From germline, CDR1 is DFQATT and CDR2 SNEGSKA (reference sequence). Written as DNA, the CDR3 is TGCAGTGCTAGAGGTAGCCAAAGTAACTATGGCTACACCTTC. Protein: CSARGSQSNYGYTF.

The rearrangement joins TRBV5-1 to TRBJ2-1; tentative D call: TRBD1 (6 bases). V lost 4 bases and J lost 0, with 14 bases in between. Germline V gene sequence: CDR1 SGHRS, CDR2 YFSETQ. This CDR3 is 16 amino acids long. Here the CDR3 reads CASSPVGTTSYNEQFF. The CDR3 nucleotides are TGCGCCAGCAGCCCGGTGGGGACAACCTCCTACAATGAGCAGTTCTTC.